These T cell receptor beta chains were read from a single sample in a study of Graves' ophthalmopathy and Graves' hyperthyroidism. MiXCR, run by TCRdb on the multiplex PCR reads, gives a single entry per CDR3 protein. The sample comprises about 1.2 million distinct CDR3 sequences, roughly 35% of which are singletons, and around 10% rests with the top ten. Sequences were obtained from peripheral blood or thyroid tissue (not recorded which). Source of these receptors: an adult man with Graves' hyperthyroidism. CDR3s include the opening cysteine and the closing phenylalanine or tryptophan. Fields, in order: CDR3 protein, CDR3 DNA, D gene, clone size, J gene, V gene. A D gene is named only where the DNA matches it firmly. Clone size, where shown, is once, few, many, or a class for clones that have expanded.

cdr3_aa: CASSEEQGNQPQHF
cdr3_nt: TGTGCCAGCAGTGAAGAGCAGGGAAATCAGCCCCAGCATTTT
d_call: .
clone_size: many
j_call: TRBJ1-5
v_call: TRBV2

cdr3_aa: CASSRGTSGSGQETQYF
cdr3_nt: TGTGCCAGCAGCCGAGGGACTAGCGGGAGTGGCCAAGAGACCCAGTACTTC
d_call: TRBD2
clone_size: many
j_call: TRBJ2-5
v_call: TRBV11-2

cdr3_aa: CANSFFGSETQYF
cdr3_nt: TGTGCCAACAGCTTTTTCGGGTCGGAGACCCAGTACTTC
d_call: .
clone_size: .
j_call: TRBJ2-5
v_call: TRBV7-9

cdr3_aa: CSVARTGFGYTF
cdr3_nt: TGCAGCGTTGCCCGGACAGGGTTTGGCTACACCTTC
d_call: TRBD1
clone_size: .
j_call: TRBJ1-2
v_call: TRBV29-1

cdr3_aa: CASSSGTAKETQYF
cdr3_nt: TGCGCCAGCAGCTCCGGGACTGCTAAAGAGACCCAGTACTTC
d_call: .
clone_size: many
j_call: TRBJ2-5
v_call: TRBV5-1

cdr3_aa: CASDNSDTEAFF
cdr3_nt: TGTGCTTCGGACAATTCGGACACTGAAGCTTTCTTT
d_call: .
clone_size: few
j_call: TRBJ1-1
v_call: TRBV10-3

cdr3_aa: CASSERLAEQYF
cdr3_nt: TGTGCCAGCAGTGAAAGACTCGCCGAGCAGTACTTC
d_call: .
clone_size: many
j_call: TRBJ2-7
v_call: TRBV2

cdr3_aa: CASSDDAETQYF
cdr3_nt: TGTGCCAGCAGTGACGATGCCGAGACCCAGTACTTC
d_call: .
clone_size: once
j_call: TRBJ2-5
v_call: TRBV6-5

cdr3_aa: CASRMMGTGSTEAFF
cdr3_nt: TGTGCCAGCAGGATGATGGGGACTGGGAGCACTGAAGCTTTCTTT
d_call: .
clone_size: .
j_call: TRBJ1-1
v_call: TRBV6-5

cdr3_aa: CASSPRTSGVTDTQYF
cdr3_nt: TGTGCCAGCAGTCCGAGGACTAGCGGGGTCACAGATACGCAGTATTTT
d_call: TRBD2
clone_size: few
j_call: TRBJ2-3
v_call: TRBV12-3/TRBV12-4

cdr3_aa: CAIKRDLQETQYF
cdr3_nt: TGTGCCATCAAGCGGGACCTCCAAGAGACCCAGTACTTC
d_call: TRBD2
clone_size: many
j_call: TRBJ2-5
v_call: TRBV10-3

cdr3_aa: CASTKEIGGASYTF
cdr3_nt: TGTGCCAGCACCAAAGAGATTGGGGGCGCGAGCTACACCTTC
d_call: .
clone_size: many
j_call: TRBJ1-2
v_call: TRBV2

cdr3_aa: CASSLRRLAVEQYF
cdr3_nt: TGTGCCAGCAGCTTACGACGACTAGCGGTCGAGCAGTACTTC
d_call: TRBD2
clone_size: .
j_call: TRBJ2-7
v_call: TRBV7-2

cdr3_aa: CASRNRDRGQPQHF
cdr3_nt: TGTGCCAGTAGAAACCGGGACAGGGGCCAGCCCCAGCATTTT
d_call: TRBD1
clone_size: many
j_call: TRBJ1-5
v_call: TRBV19

cdr3_aa: CASSGGQGLFGYTF
cdr3_nt: TGTGCCAGCAGCGGGGGACAGGGACTGTTTGGCTACACCTTC
d_call: TRBD1
clone_size: .
j_call: TRBJ1-2
v_call: TRBV7-9

cdr3_aa: CASSFSRGANTEAFF
cdr3_nt: TGTGCCAGCAGCTTCTCACGTGGGGCGAACACTGAAGCTTTCTTT
d_call: .
clone_size: many
j_call: TRBJ1-1
v_call: TRBV11-2

cdr3_aa: CASSTGQGGAEAFF
cdr3_nt: TGTGCCAGCAGCACGGGACAGGGAGGGGCTGAAGCTTTCTTT
d_call: TRBD1
clone_size: many
j_call: TRBJ1-1
v_call: TRBV9

cdr3_aa: CASSPSRTGTGYTF
cdr3_nt: TGTGCCAGCAGCCCCTCCAGGACAGGGACTGGCTACACCTTC
d_call: TRBD1
clone_size: many
j_call: TRBJ1-2
v_call: TRBV7-8

cdr3_aa: CASSRVWDSKETQYF
cdr3_nt: TGTGCCAGCAGTCGCGTTTGGGACTCTAAAGAGACCCAGTACTTC
d_call: .
clone_size: few
j_call: TRBJ2-5
v_call: TRBV14

cdr3_aa: CASSLRVGGFGTEAFF
cdr3_nt: TGTGCCAGCAGCTTGAGGGTCGGGGGGTTCGGCACTGAAGCTTTCTTT
d_call: .
clone_size: many
j_call: TRBJ1-1
v_call: TRBV11-2

cdr3_aa: CASSLVDSHGYTF
cdr3_nt: TGTGCCAGCAGCTTAGTGGACAGTCATGGCTACACCTTC
d_call: .
clone_size: many
j_call: TRBJ1-2
v_call: TRBV7-2

cdr3_aa: CASNQGGSMNTEAFF
cdr3_nt: TGTGCCAGCAACCAGGGAGGGAGCATGAACACTGAAGCTTTCTTT
d_call: .
clone_size: .
j_call: TRBJ1-1
v_call: TRBV9

cdr3_aa: CASSLGVDSVNQPQHF
cdr3_nt: TGTGCCAGCAGCTTAGGCGTGGATAGCGTCAATCAGCCCCAGCATTTT
d_call: .
clone_size: .
j_call: TRBJ1-5
v_call: TRBV7-8

cdr3_aa: CASSTQLAAGYEQYF
cdr3_nt: TGTGCCAGTAGTACGCAACTAGCGGCGGGCTACGAGCAGTACTTC
d_call: TRBD2
clone_size: .
j_call: TRBJ2-7
v_call: TRBV19

cdr3_aa: CASSQAGTGSSYEQYF
cdr3_nt: TGCGCCAGCAGCCAAGCTGGGACAGGAAGCTCCTACGAGCAGTACTTC
d_call: TRBD1
clone_size: .
j_call: TRBJ2-7
v_call: TRBV4-1

cdr3_aa: CATSRERFGTGTYEQYF
cdr3_nt: TGTGCCACCAGCAGAGAACGTTTCGGGACAGGCACCTACGAGCAGTACTTC
d_call: TRBD1
clone_size: .
j_call: TRBJ2-7
v_call: TRBV15

cdr3_aa: CASSLVVTDTGGGELFF
cdr3_nt: TGTGCCAGCAGCTTGGTAGTTACGGACACCGGAGGCGGGGAGCTGTTTTTT
d_call: .
clone_size: few
j_call: TRBJ2-2
v_call: TRBV5-6

cdr3_aa: CAISEFQDTQYF
cdr3_nt: TGTGCCATCAGTGAGTTTCAAGATACGCAGTATTTT
d_call: .
clone_size: .
j_call: TRBJ2-3
v_call: TRBV10-3

cdr3_aa: CSARGLRTNSPLHF
cdr3_nt: TGCAGTGCTAGAGGACTAAGGACGAATTCACCCCTCCACTTT
d_call: .
clone_size: .
j_call: TRBJ1-6
v_call: TRBV20-1

cdr3_aa: CASSLSGEDSPLHF
cdr3_nt: TGTGCCAGCAGTTTGTCCGGGGAGGATTCACCCCTCCACTTT
d_call: .
clone_size: few
j_call: TRBJ1-6
v_call: TRBV25-1

cdr3_aa: CASRRDRENTGELFF
cdr3_nt: TGTGCCAGCAGGCGGGACAGAGAGAACACCGGGGAGCTGTTTTTT
d_call: .
clone_size: few
j_call: TRBJ2-2
v_call: TRBV12-3/TRBV12-4

cdr3_aa: CSAPVPGTAPYEQYF
cdr3_nt: TGCAGTGCACCCGTCCCGGGGACGGCACCCTACGAGCAGTACTTC
d_call: .
clone_size: few
j_call: TRBJ2-7
v_call: TRBV20-1

cdr3_aa: CASSHQTLQGWTYEQYF
cdr3_nt: TGCGCCAGCAGCCACCAGACACTGCAGGGTTGGACCTACGAGCAGTACTTC
d_call: .
clone_size: .
j_call: TRBJ2-7
v_call: TRBV5-1

cdr3_aa: CASSQDSEFGAEAFF
cdr3_nt: TGCGCCAGCAGCCAAGATTCGGAGTTTGGGGCTGAAGCTTTCTTT
d_call: .
clone_size: .
j_call: TRBJ1-1
v_call: TRBV7-9

cdr3_aa: CASSFETGTQYF
cdr3_nt: TGTGCCAGCAGCTTCGAGACAGGGACCCAGTACTTC
d_call: .
clone_size: .
j_call: TRBJ2-5
v_call: TRBV7-2

cdr3_aa: CASDRTSSYEQYF
cdr3_nt: TGTGCCAGCGACAGGACCAGTTCCTACGAGCAGTACTTC
d_call: .
clone_size: few
j_call: TRBJ2-7
v_call: TRBV10-3

cdr3_aa: CASSYSTASHGYTF
cdr3_nt: TGTGCCAGCAGTTACAGTACCGCTTCCCATGGCTACACCTTC
d_call: .
clone_size: many
j_call: TRBJ1-2
v_call: TRBV6-5

cdr3_aa: CASSDEGARGYTF
cdr3_nt: TGTGCCAGCAGTGACGAGGGAGCCCGTGGCTACACCTTC
d_call: .
clone_size: .
j_call: TRBJ1-2
v_call: TRBV6-5

cdr3_aa: CASSSGTQTEYF
cdr3_nt: TGTGCCAGCAGTTCCGGGACCCAAACGGAGTACTTC
d_call: .
clone_size: .
j_call: TRBJ2-7
v_call: TRBV2

cdr3_aa: CASSKRGGSEQFF
cdr3_nt: TGTGCCAGCAGCAAGCGGGGGGGGTCTGAGCAGTTCTTC
d_call: TRBD2
clone_size: once
j_call: TRBJ2-1
v_call: TRBV7-9

cdr3_aa: CASRPSSEDGMNTEAFF
cdr3_nt: TGTGCCAGCAGGCCCAGCAGTGAGGACGGCATGAACACTGAAGCTTTCTTT
d_call: .
clone_size: .
j_call: TRBJ1-1
v_call: TRBV7-9

cdr3_aa: CASSGGAGGYQPQHF
cdr3_nt: TGTGCCAGCAGCGGGGGGGCAGGAGGGTATCAGCCCCAGCATTTT
d_call: .
clone_size: many
j_call: TRBJ1-5
v_call: TRBV9